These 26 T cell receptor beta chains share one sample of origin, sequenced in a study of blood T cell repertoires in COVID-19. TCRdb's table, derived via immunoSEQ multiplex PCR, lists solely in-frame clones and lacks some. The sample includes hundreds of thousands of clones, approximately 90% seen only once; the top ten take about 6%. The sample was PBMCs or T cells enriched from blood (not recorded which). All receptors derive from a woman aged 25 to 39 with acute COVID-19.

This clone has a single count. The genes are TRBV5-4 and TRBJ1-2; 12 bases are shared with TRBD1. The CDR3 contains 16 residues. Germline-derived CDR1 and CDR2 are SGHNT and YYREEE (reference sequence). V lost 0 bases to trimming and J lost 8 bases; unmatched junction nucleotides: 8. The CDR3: CASSLDGTGGGLGYTF. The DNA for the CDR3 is TGTGCCAGCAGCTTGGATGGGACAGGGGGCGGCCTGGGCTACACCTTC. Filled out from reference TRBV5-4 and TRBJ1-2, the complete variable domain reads ETGVTQSPTHLIKTRGQQVTLRCSSQSGHNTVSWYQQALGQGPQFIFQYYREEENGRGNFPPRFSGLQFPNYSSELNVNALELDDSALYLCASSLDGTGGGLGYTFGSGTRLTVV.

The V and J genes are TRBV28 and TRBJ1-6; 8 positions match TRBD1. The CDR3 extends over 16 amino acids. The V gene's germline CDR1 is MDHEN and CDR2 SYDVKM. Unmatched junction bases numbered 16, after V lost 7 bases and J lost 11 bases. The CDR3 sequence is CASTIDPGTGIAPLHF. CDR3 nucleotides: TGTGCCAGCACCATAGATCCCGGGACAGGAATTGCACCCCTCCACTTT.

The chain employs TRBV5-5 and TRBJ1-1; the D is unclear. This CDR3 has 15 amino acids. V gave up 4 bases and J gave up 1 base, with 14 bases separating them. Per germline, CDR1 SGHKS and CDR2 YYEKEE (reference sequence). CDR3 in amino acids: CASSDYPGGNTEAFF. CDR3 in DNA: TGTGCCAGCAGCGACTACCCAGGAGGGAACACTGAAGCTTTCTTT.

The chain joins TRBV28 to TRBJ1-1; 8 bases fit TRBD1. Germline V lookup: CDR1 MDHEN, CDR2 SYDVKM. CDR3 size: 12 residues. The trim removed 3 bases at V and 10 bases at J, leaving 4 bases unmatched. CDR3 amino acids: CASSFQGAGAFF. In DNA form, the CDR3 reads TGTGCCAGCAGTTTTCAGGGGGCAGGAGCTTTCTTT.

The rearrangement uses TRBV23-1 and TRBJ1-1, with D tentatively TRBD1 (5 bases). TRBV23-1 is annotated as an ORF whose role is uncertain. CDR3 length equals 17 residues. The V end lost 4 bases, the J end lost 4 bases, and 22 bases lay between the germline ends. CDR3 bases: TGCGCCAGCAGTCCATGGGGGGACGTGCCGTCTTCCACTGAAGCTTTCTTT. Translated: CASSPWGDVPSSTEAFF.

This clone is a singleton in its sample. DNA of the CDR3: TGCAGCGTTGAAGAGGGGCACTCCGGGGAGACCCAGTACTTC. It encodes CSVEEGHSGETQYF. The rearrangement uses TRBV29-1 and TRBJ2-5; perhaps TRBD1 as D (5 bases). Germline lookup yields CDR1 SQVTM and CDR2 ANQGSEA. This CDR3 spans 14 amino acids. V gave up 0 bases and J gave up 5 bases, with 13 bases separating them.

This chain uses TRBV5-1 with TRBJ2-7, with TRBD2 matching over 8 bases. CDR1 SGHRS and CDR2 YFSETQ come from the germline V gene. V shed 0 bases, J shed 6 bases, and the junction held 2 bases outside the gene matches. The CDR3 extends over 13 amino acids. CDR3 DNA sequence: TGCGCCAGCAGCTTGGCTGCGGGGGGCGAGCAGTACTTC. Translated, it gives CASSLAAGGEQYF.

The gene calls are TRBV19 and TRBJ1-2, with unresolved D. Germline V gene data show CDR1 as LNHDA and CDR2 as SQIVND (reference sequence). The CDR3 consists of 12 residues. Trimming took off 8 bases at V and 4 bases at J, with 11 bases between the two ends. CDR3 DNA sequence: TGTGCCAGTCAAGACCGCGGCTATGGCTACACCTTC. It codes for CASQDRGYGYTF.

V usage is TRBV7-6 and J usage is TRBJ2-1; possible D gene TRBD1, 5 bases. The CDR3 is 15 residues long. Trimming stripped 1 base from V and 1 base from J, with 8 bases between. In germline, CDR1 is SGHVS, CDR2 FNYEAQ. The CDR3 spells CASSLETVSYNEQFF. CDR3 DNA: TGTGCCAGCAGCTTAGAGACAGTTTCCTACAATGAGCAGTTCTTC.

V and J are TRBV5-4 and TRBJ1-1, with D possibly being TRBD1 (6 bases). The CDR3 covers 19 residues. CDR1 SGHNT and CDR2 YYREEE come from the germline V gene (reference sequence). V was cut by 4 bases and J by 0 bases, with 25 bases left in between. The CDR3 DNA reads TGTGCCAGCAGCACACCCATCACGGGACACCCAAAAATGAACACTGAAGCTTTCTTT. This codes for CASSTPITGHPKMNTEAFF.

The CDR3 coding sequence is TGCGCCAGCAGCCGGGCGGCTAGCGGGCTCTACGAGCAGTACTTC. Protein sequence: CASSRAASGLYEQYF. The chain carries TRBV4-3 and TRBJ2-7; 8 bases align to TRBD2. From germline, CDR1 is LGHNA and CDR2 YSLEER. The CDR3 covers 15 residues. J was trimmed by 3 bases and V by 4 bases; bases with no gene match: 8.

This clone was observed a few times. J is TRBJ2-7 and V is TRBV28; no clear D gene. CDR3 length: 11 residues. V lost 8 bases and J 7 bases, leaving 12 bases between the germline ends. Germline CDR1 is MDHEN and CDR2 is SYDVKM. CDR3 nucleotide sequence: TGTGCCAGCCGAAAAACTCGGGAGCAGTACTTC. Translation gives CASRKTREQYF. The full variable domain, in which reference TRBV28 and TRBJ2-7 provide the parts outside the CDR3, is DVKVTQSSRYLVKRTGEKVFLECVQDMDHENMFWYRQDPGLGLRLIYFSYDVKMKEKGDIPEGYSVSREKKERFSLILESASTNQTSMYLCASRKTREQYFGPGTRLTVT.

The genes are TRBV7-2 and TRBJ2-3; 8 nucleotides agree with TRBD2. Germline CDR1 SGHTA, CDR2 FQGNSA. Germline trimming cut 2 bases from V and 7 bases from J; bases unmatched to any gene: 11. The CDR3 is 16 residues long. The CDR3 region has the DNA TGTGCCAGCAGCTTAAACCCCGTGGGTAGCGGGAATACGCAGTATTTT. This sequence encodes CASSLNPVGSGNTQYF.

In DNA, the CDR3 is TGTGCCAGCAGCGTAGGGGGTGACCCGGAGGTGAATGAGCAGTTCTTC. Translated, it gives CASSVGGDPEVNEQFF. The chain recombines TRBV9 with TRBJ2-1, with TRBD2 as a possible D gene (5 bases). Germline V CDR1 and CDR2: SGDLS, YYNGEE. V was pared by 0 bases and J by 7 bases, with 17 bases between. CDR3 length: 16 residues. Full variable domain (rest looked up from reference TRBV9 and TRBJ2-1): DSGVTQTPKHLITATGQRVTLRCSPRSGDLSVYWYQQSLDQGLQFLIQYYNGEERAKGNILERFSAQQFPDLHSELNLSSLELGDSALYFCASSVGGDPEVNEQFFGPGTRLTVL.

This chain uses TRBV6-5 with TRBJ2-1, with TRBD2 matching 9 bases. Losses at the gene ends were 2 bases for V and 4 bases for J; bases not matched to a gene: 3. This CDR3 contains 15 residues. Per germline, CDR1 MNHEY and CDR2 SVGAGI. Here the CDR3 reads CASSYASGEYNEQFF. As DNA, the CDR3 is TGTGCCAGCAGTTACGCTAGCGGGGAATACAATGAGCAGTTCTTC.

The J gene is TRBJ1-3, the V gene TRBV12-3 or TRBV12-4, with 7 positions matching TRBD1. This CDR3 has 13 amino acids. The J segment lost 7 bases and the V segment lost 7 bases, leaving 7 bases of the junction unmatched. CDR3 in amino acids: CASTEGAANTIYF. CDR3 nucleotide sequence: TGTGCCAGCACAGAGGGGGCGGCGAACACCATATATTTT.

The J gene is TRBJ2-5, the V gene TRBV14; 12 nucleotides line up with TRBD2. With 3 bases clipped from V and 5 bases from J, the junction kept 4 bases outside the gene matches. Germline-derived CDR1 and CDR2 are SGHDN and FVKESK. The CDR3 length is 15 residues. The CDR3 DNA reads TGTGCCAGCAGCCAGACTAGCGGGAGCTGGGAGACCCAGTACTTC. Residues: CASSQTSGSWETQYF.

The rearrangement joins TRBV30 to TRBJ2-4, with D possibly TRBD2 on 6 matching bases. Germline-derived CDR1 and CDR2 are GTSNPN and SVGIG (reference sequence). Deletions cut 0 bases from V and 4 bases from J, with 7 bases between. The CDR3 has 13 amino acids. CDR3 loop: CAWSVEGKNIQYF. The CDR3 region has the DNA TGTGCCTGGAGTGTGGAGGGTAAAAACATTCAGTACTTC.

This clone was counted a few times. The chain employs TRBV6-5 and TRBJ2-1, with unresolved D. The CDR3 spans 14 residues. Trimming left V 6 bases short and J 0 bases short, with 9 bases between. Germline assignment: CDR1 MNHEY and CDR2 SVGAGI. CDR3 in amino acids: CASSQVSSYNEQFF. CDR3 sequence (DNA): TGTGCCAGCAGCCAGGTGAGCTCCTACAATGAGCAGTTCTTC.

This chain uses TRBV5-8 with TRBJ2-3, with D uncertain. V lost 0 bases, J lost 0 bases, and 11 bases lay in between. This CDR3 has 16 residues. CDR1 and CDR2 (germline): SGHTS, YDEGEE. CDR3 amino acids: CASSLGSGMSTDTQYF. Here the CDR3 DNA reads TGTGCCAGCAGCTTGGGTTCGGGTATGAGCACAGATACGCAGTATTTT. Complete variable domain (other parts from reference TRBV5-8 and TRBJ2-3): EAGVTQSPTHLIKTRGQQATLRCSPISGHTSVYWYQQALGLGLQFLLWYDEGEERNRGNFPPRFSGRQFPNYSSELNVNALELEDSALYLCASSLGSGMSTDTQYFGPGTRLTVL.

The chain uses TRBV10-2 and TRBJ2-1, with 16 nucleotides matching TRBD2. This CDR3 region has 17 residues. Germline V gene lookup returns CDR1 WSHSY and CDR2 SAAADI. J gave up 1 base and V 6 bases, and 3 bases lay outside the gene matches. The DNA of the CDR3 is TGCGCCAGCAGGCCGGGACTAGCGGGGGGGTCCTACAATGAGCAGTTCTTC. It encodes CASRPGLAGGSYNEQFF.

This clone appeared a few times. CDR3 sequence (DNA): TGTGCCAGCAGCTTAGAGTTAGCGGTCGACAACCGATTGGGGGTGCCTGAAGCTTTCTTT. This translates into CASSLELAVDNRLGVPEAFF. This rearrangement joins TRBV11-3 to TRBJ1-1, with D perhaps matching TRBD1 (5 bases). Trimming cost V 0 bases and J 6 bases, with 29 bases left between them. CDR1 and CDR2 (germline): SGHNT, YENEEA. The CDR3 contains 20 residues.

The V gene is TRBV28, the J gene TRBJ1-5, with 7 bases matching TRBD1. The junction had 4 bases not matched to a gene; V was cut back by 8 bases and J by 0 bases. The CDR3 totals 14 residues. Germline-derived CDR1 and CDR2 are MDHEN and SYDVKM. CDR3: CASRDRISNQPQHF. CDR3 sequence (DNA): TGTGCCAGCCGGGACAGAATTAGCAATCAGCCCCAGCATTTT.

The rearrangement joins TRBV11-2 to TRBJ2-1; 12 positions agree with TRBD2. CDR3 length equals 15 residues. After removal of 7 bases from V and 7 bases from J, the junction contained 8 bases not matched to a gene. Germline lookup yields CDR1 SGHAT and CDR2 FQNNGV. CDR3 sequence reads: CASKLSLAGGNEQFF. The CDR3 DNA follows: TGTGCCAGCAAACTCTCACTAGCGGGAGGAAATGAGCAGTTCTTC.

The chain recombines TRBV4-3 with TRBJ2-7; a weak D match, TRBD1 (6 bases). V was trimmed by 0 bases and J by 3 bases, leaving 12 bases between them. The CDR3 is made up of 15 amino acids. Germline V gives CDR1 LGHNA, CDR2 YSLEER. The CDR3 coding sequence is TGCGCCAGCAGCCAAGAACGACAGGCACTCTACGAGCAGTACTTC. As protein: CASSQERQALYEQYF.

CDR3 DNA: TGTGCCACCAGCAGAGAGCTGACAAATTACAATGAGCAGTTCTTC. Residues: CATSRELTNYNEQFF. The chain has TRBV15 and TRBJ2-1; D is uncertain. V gave up 0 bases and J gave up 4 bases, with 10 bases separating them. Germline V gene data show CDR1 as LNHNV and CDR2 as YYDKDF (reference sequence). CDR3 size: 15 residues. Filled out from reference TRBV15 and TRBJ2-1, the complete variable domain reads DAMVIQNPRYQVTQFGKPVTLSCSQTLNHNVMYWYQQKSSQAPKLLFHYYDKDFNNEADTPDNFQSRRPNTSFCFLDIRSPGLGDTAMYLCATSRELTNYNEQFFGPGTRLTVL.